The next 23 T cell receptor beta chains were all read from a single sample in a study of cytomegalovirus exposure and HLA in healthy donors. The PCR employed 60 Vbeta primers together with 13 Jbeta primers. The data were produced by immunoSEQ multiplex PCR, yet TCRdb's version contains in-frame clones alone and is incomplete. The sample comprises 100,000 to 150,000 clones, roughly 80% of which are singletons, and roughly 4% rests with the top ten. Material: PBMCs. Source of these receptors: a man younger than 30 in good health and CMV-seropositive.

The rearrangement joins TRBV5-4 to TRBJ2-5; 11 bases fit TRBD1. The DNA end is more similar to TRBJ2-7, so the J call may be wrong. CDR3 size: 15 residues. Germline loops: CDR1 SGHNT, CDR2 YYREEE (reference sequence). The CDR3: CASSIGTGGIYEQYF. The CDR3 bases are TGTGCCAGCAGCATAGGGACAGGGGGAATCTACGAGCAGTACTTC.

The chain has TRBV19 and TRBJ2-1; 7 positions match TRBD1. The CDR3 is made up of 14 amino acids. V shed 5 bases, J shed 3 bases, and the junction held 4 bases outside the gene matches. Germline-derived CDR1 and CDR2 are LNHDA and SQIVND (reference sequence). The DNA for the CDR3 is TGTGCCAGTAGTGAGGGGGCTTTCTACAATGAGCAGTTCTTC. It translates to CASSEGAFYNEQFF. The full variable domain, in which reference TRBV19 and TRBJ2-1 provide the parts outside the CDR3, is DGGITQSPKYLFRKEGQNVTLSCEQNLNHDAMYWYRQDPGQGLRLIYYSQIVNDFQKGDIAEGYSVSREKKESFPLTVTSAQKNPTAFYLCASSEGAFYNEQFFGPGTRLTVL.

The V call is TRBV5-1, the J call TRBJ2-7, with unresolved D. Germline CDR1 SGHRS, CDR2 YFSETQ. V gave up 5 bases and J gave up 0 bases, with 9 bases separating them. The length of the CDR3 is 13 residues. The CDR3 is CASRYRDSYEQYF. CDR3 sequence (DNA): TGCGCCAGCAGGTACAGAGACTCCTACGAGCAGTACTTC.

The CDR3, as DNA: TGTGCCAGCAGCTTCGGGGAGGAGCAGTTCTTC. This encodes CASSFGEEQFF. This chain joins TRBV7-9 and TRBJ2-1; D is perhaps TRBD2 (5 bases). Germline CDR1 and CDR2: SEHNR and FQNEAQ (reference sequence). The V end lost 3 bases, the J end lost 10 bases, and 7 bases lay between the germline ends. This CDR3 comprises 11 residues.

The rearrangement uses TRBV5-4 and TRBJ2-3; TRBD2 matches at 9 bases. Looked up from germline, CDR1 is SGHNT and CDR2 is YYREEE (reference sequence). The length of the CDR3 is 14 residues. V gave up 0 bases and J gave up 5 bases; unmatched junction bases: 1. The CDR3 coding sequence is TGTGCCAGCAGCTTGGTAGCGGGAGAAGATACGCAGTATTTT. Translating gives CASSLVAGEDTQYF.

The rearrangement links TRBV10-3 to TRBJ2-1; TRBD2 agrees at 14 bases. This CDR3 has 13 amino acids. Trimming took 9 bases from V and 9 from J; bases not matched to a gene: 4. From germline, CDR1 is ENHRY and CDR2 SYGVKD. CDR3 in DNA: TGTGCCATAGCCGGGACTAGCGGGGGTGAGCAGTTCTTC. Protein: CAIAGTSGGEQFF.

V and J are TRBV6-5 and TRBJ2-1, with D hard to call. V dropped 5 bases and J dropped 6 bases, with 5 bases sitting between them. This CDR3 is built from 11 residues. The germline CDR1 and CDR2 sequences are MNHEY and SVGAGI. DNA of the CDR3: TGTGCCAGCAGTCTTAGCAATGAGCAGTTCTTC. Amino acids: CASSLSNEQFF.

The chain has TRBV10-3 and TRBJ2-5; 9 nucleotides align to TRBD1. V lost 11 bases and J lost 2; bases outside the gene matches: 6. The germline CDR1 and CDR2 sequences are ENHRY and SYGVKD. The CDR3 covers 13 residues. The CDR3 reads CASGTGPQETQYF. The CDR3 DNA sequence: TGTGCCTCAGGGACAGGGCCTCAAGAGACCCAGTACTTC.

The chain employs TRBV4-3 and TRBJ1-5; 9 nucleotides match TRBD1. Germline CDR1 and CDR2: LGHNA and YSLEER. The V and J ends lost 2 bases and 5 bases, in that order; junction bases with no gene match: 1. The CDR3 runs to 14 residues. The chain's CDR3 is CASSQRQGDQPQHF. The CDR3, as DNA: TGCGCCAGCAGCCAAAGACAGGGGGATCAGCCCCAGCATTTT.

The chain combines TRBV7-9 with TRBJ1-5, with D hard to call. Trimming left V 5 bases short and J 3 bases short, with 11 bases between. Germline assignment: CDR1 SEHNR and CDR2 FQNEAQ (reference sequence). This CDR3 comprises 14 residues. CDR3 sequence reads: CASSPGDANQPQHF. The CDR3, as DNA: TGTGCCAGCAGCCCCGGGGATGCCAATCAGCCCCAGCATTTT.

The chain has TRBV25-1 and TRBJ2-2, with TRBD1 identical over 9 bases. With V trimmed by 8 bases and J by 7 bases, 14 bases remained unmatched. The CDR3 consists of 16 residues. Looked up from germline, CDR1 is MGHDK and CDR2 is SYGVNS. The CDR3 region has the DNA TGTGCCAGCGGGGGATCCGGGGACAGGGCGGTCGGGGAGCTGTTTTTT. It is translated as CASGGSGDRAVGELFF.

V gene TRBV19 combines with J gene TRBJ2-6; a weak D match, TRBD2 (6 bases). Trimming stripped 2 bases from V and 0 bases from J, with 14 bases between. The CDR3 totals 18 residues. CDR1 is LNHDA and CDR2 is SQIVND in the germline V gene (reference sequence). For the CDR3, the DNA is TGTGCCAGTAGTATAACAGGACTACCAATCTCTGGGGCCAACGTCCTGACTTTC. This gives the protein CASSITGLPISGANVLTF. Variable domain in full (rest from reference TRBV19 and TRBJ2-6): DGGITQSPKYLFRKEGQNVTLSCEQNLNHDAMYWYRQDPGQGLRLIYYSQIVNDFQKGDIAEGYSVSREKKESFPLTVTSAQKNPTAFYLCASSITGLPISGANVLTFGAGSRLTVL.

Concerning this clone itself: One end of the junction is discordant with germline, which a read error may explain. The chain has TRBV30 and TRBJ2-1; tentatively, D is TRBD1 (6 bases). Germline-derived CDR1 and CDR2 are GTSNPN and SVGIG (reference sequence). The CDR3 consists of 15 residues. CDR3 region: CALGADRKSTPWRVF. CDR3 sequence (DNA): TGTGCCCTGGGGGCTGACAGGAAGTCCACCCCTTGGCGGGTCTTC.

The genes are TRBV6-4 and TRBJ1-6; 7 positions agree with TRBD1. The length of the CDR3 is 15 residues. V lost 5 bases, J lost 3 bases, and 4 bases stayed unmatched. Germline V CDR1 and CDR2: MRHNA, SNTAGT. CDR3 amino acids: CASSRGQLYNSPLHF. The CDR3 DNA is TGTGCCAGCAGTCGGGGACAGCTCTATAATTCACCCCTCCACTTT.

Only a few counts were recorded for this clone. This chain connects TRBV7-2 to TRBJ1-3; the D is unclear. CDR1 and CDR2 (germline): SGHTA, FQGNSA. This CDR3 region has 17 residues. The V and J ends lost 5 bases and 0 bases respectively, with 17 bases between them. CDR3 amino acids: CASSPRRVGNSGNTIYF. The CDR3 nucleotides are TGTGCCAGCAGCCCGCGGAGGGTGGGGAACTCTGGAAACACCATATATTTT.

The V and J genes are TRBV2 and TRBJ2-7, with D unresolved. Germline V gene lookup returns CDR1 SNHLY and CDR2 FYNNEI. The CDR3 length is 15 residues. The V and J ends lost 2 bases and 2 bases respectively, with 13 bases between them. The CDR3 region is CASSEQAAPAYEQYF. DNA for the CDR3: TGTGCCAGCAGTGAACAGGCAGCTCCAGCCTACGAGCAGTACTTC.

The genes are TRBV7-9 and TRBJ2-1; 15 bases align to TRBD2. The CDR3 covers 14 residues. Germline CDR1 is SEHNR and CDR2 is FQNEAQ (reference sequence). J gave up 10 bases and V 4 bases, and 2 bases lay outside the gene matches. CDR3: CASSYGLAGGEQFF. The CDR3 DNA follows: TGTGCCAGCAGCTACGGACTAGCGGGAGGGGAGCAGTTCTTC.

This chain links TRBV7-2 with TRBJ2-7, with unresolved D. The length of the CDR3 is 13 residues. Trimming took off 1 base at V and 1 base at J, with 5 bases between the two ends. CDR1 is SGHTA and CDR2 is FQGNSA in the germline V gene. CDR3 region: CASSLGVSYEQYF. The CDR3 DNA sequence: TGTGCCAGCAGCTTAGGAGTTTCCTACGAGCAGTACTTC.

The chain carries TRBV29-1 and TRBJ1-1; 8 bases map to TRBD1. The length of the CDR3 is 13 residues. CDR1 SQVTM and CDR2 ANQGSEA come from the germline V gene. Unmatched junction bases numbered 3, after V lost 3 bases and J lost 3 bases. The CDR3 loop reads CSVESRGHTEAFF. In DNA, the CDR3 is TGCAGCGTTGAGTCCAGGGGGCACACTGAAGCTTTCTTT.

This sequence joins TRBV5-1 and TRBJ1-4, with 8 bases that match TRBD1. V trimming: 0 bases; J trimming: 3 bases; junction bases outside the gene matches: 4. The CDR3 contains 16 residues. From germline, CDR1 is SGHRS and CDR2 YFSETQ. CDR3 coding DNA: TGCGCCAGCAGCTTGGCCCCACAGGGGGCTAATGAAAAACTGTTTTTT. Protein: CASSLAPQGANEKLFF.

This clone occurred once. The V call is TRBV5-6, the J call TRBJ1-5; D gene unclear. Germline CDR1 SGHDT, CDR2 YYEEEE. Deletions cut 0 bases from V and 5 bases from J, with 15 bases between. This CDR3 is 16 amino acids long. The CDR3 region has the DNA TGTGCCAGCAGCTTGGCCGGTTCCTACGATTATCAGCCCCAGCATTTT. Protein sequence: CASSLAGSYDYQPQHF.

This chain links TRBV14 with TRBJ2-6; the D is unclear. Trimming removed 4 bases from V and 0 bases from J, with 10 bases in between. Germline V gene data show CDR1 as SGHDN and CDR2 as FVKESK. This CDR3 has 16 residues. The CDR3 is CASSLTVLSGANVLTF. DNA of the CDR3: TGTGCCAGCAGCCTCACGGTTCTCTCTGGGGCCAACGTCCTGACTTTC.

This chain links TRBV6-1 with TRBJ2-5; D might be TRBD2 (6 bases). The CDR3 sequence is 13 residues long. Germline CDR1 is MNHNS and CDR2 is SASEGT. V gave up 3 bases and J gave up 5 bases, with 10 bases separating them. CDR3: CASSEWGVETQYF. The CDR3 DNA follows: TGTGCCAGCAGTGAGTGGGGGGTGGAGACCCAGTACTTC.